Shown below are 30 T cell receptor beta chains from a single sample sequenced in a study of beta chain features in type 1 diabetes. Study outcomes and limitations: Significant though moderate, a shortening of TCRB CDR3s appeared in all four CD4+ subsets of Type 1 diabetes patients.

These receptors have no identified antigens. The authors reverse transcribed all of the isolated RNA, so sequencing captured expressed TCRB transcripts. The method was immunoSEQ multiplex PCR; TCRdb's version includes in-frame clones alone and lacks a portion of them. The sample has 100,000 to 150,000 clones, 15% to 20% seen once; the top ten hold 2.6%. Sequences were obtained from central memory CD4+ T cells from blood. Every receptor here comes from a man aged 18 to 29 with type 1 diabetes.

The V call is TRBV7-9, the J call TRBJ2-5; 8 bases align to TRBD1. The CDR3 has 16 amino acids. Trimming at V came to 6 bases and at J to 2 bases, leaving 11 bases not matched to a gene. CDR1 SEHNR and CDR2 FQNEAQ come from the germline V gene (reference sequence). CDR3 DNA sequence: TGTGCCAGCAGAAAAGGACAGGGTCGAGGGCAAGAGACCCAGTACTTC. Protein product: CASRKGQGRGQETQYF.

The CDR3 spells CAWSPPVAYEQYF. CDR3 nucleotides: TGTGCCTGGAGTCCCCCCGTGGCCTACGAGCAGTACTTC. This rearrangement joins TRBV30 to TRBJ2-7; the D is unclear. The CDR3 loop spans 13 amino acids. Germline assignment: CDR1 GTSNPN and CDR2 SVGIG (reference sequence). V lost 2 bases and J 2 bases, leaving 10 bases between the germline ends.

The CDR3 protein is CASSSGSAKGLTEAFF. The CDR3 bases are TGCGCCAGCAGCTCGGGATCCGCCAAGGGTTTGACTGAAGCTTTCTTT. The chain combines TRBV5-1 with TRBJ1-1; D remains unclear. The CDR3 has 16 residues. The V end lost 3 bases, the J end lost 5 bases, and 20 bases lay between the germline ends. In germline, CDR1 is SGHRS, CDR2 YFSETQ.

This rearrangement joins TRBV6-1 to TRBJ2-1; D may be TRBD1 (5 bases). The CDR3 has 12 residues. The V end was cut by 8 bases, the J end by 9 bases, with 14 bases between. Germline V gene lookup returns CDR1 MNHNS and CDR2 SASEGT. CDR3: CASQSWGLEQFF. The CDR3 DNA reads as TGTGCCAGCCAGTCGTGGGGCCTTGAGCAGTTCTTC.

V and J are TRBV9 and TRBJ1-4; no definite D call. Trimming took 3 bases from V and 4 from J, leaving 13 bases between them. There are 15 residues in the CDR3. CDR1 and CDR2 (germline): SGDLS, YYNGEE. In nucleotides, the CDR3 is TGTGCCAGCAGCGCAGGCGGAGGGATTAATGAAAAACTGTTTTTT. This codes for CASSAGGGINEKLFF.

The table lists this clone with a few counts. The rearrangement links TRBV2 to TRBJ2-3; 9 bases are shared with TRBD1. This CDR3 has 14 amino acids. Looked up from germline, CDR1 is SNHLY and CDR2 is FYNNEI. The J segment lost 6 bases and the V segment lost 5 bases, leaving 6 bases of the junction unmatched. The CDR3 here is CASSTTGGGDTQYF. The CDR3 nucleotides read TGTGCCAGCAGTACAACAGGGGGCGGGGATACGCAGTATTTT.

This chain uses TRBV9 with TRBJ1-1; D not resolved. The ends were cut back, 2 bases at V and 0 bases at J, with 8 bases in the middle. The CDR3 runs to 14 residues. The V gene's germline CDR1 is SGDLS and CDR2 YYNGEE. The CDR3 nucleotides are TGTGCCAGCAGCGTTGATACGATGAACACTGAAGCTTTCTTT. This gives the protein CASSVDTMNTEAFF.

The V call is TRBV5-1, the J call TRBJ2-3; TRBD2 matches at 7 bases. This CDR3 region has 16 residues. After removal of 4 bases from V and 3 bases from J, the junction contained 11 bases not matched to a gene. CDR1 and CDR2 from the germline V gene are SGHRS and YFSETQ. CDR3 DNA: TGCGCCAGCAGCCAAGGGACCCCGGGAGGTACAGATACGCAGTATTTT. This gives the protein CASSQGTPGGTDTQYF.

This clone occurred a few times. The chain combines TRBV28 with TRBJ2-1, with 12 bases matching TRBD2. Germline V lookup: CDR1 MDHEN, CDR2 SYDVKM. The CDR3 length is 18 residues. V lost 5 bases, J lost 1 base, and 9 bases stayed unmatched. The CDR3 region is CASSPASGRAESYNEQFF. CDR3 in DNA: TGTGCCAGCAGTCCCGCTAGCGGGAGGGCCGAGTCCTACAATGAGCAGTTCTTC. Full variable domain (remainder filled in from reference TRBV28 and TRBJ2-1): DVKVTQSSRYLVKRTGEKVFLECVQDMDHENMFWYRQDPGLGLRLIYFSYDVKMKEKGDIPEGYSVSREKKERFSLILESASTNQTSMYLCASSPASGRAESYNEQFFGPGTRLTVL.

The gene calls are TRBV11-2 and TRBJ2-7; no firm D call. The V and J ends lost 1 base and 1 base respectively, with 2 bases between them. The CDR3 runs to 12 residues. Germline lookup yields CDR1 SGHAT and CDR2 FQNNGV. The CDR3 region is CASSLVSYEQYF. The CDR3 DNA follows: TGTGCCAGCAGCTTAGTGTCCTACGAGCAGTACTTC. The whole variable domain, filled in from reference TRBV11-2 and TRBJ2-7, reads EAGVAQSPRYKIIEKRQSVAFWCNPISGHATLYWYQQILGQGPKLLIQFQNNGVVDDSQLPKDRFSAERLKGVDSTLKIQPAKLEDSAVYLCASSLVSYEQYFGPGTRLTVT.

In this sample, this clone turned up many times. The chain has TRBV4-3 and TRBJ2-7, with D hard to call. The V and J ends lost 0 bases and 7 bases respectively, with 10 bases between them. CDR1 and CDR2 (germline): LGHNA, YSLEER. This CDR3 contains 13 residues. The CDR3 DNA follows: TGCGCCAGCAGCCAAGATACGGCCTTAGAGCAGTACTTC. This codes for CASSQDTALEQYF.

The V gene is TRBV28, the J gene TRBJ2-7; 7 nucleotides agree with TRBD2. The CDR3 totals 12 residues. Germline V lookup: CDR1 MDHEN, CDR2 SYDVKM. The V and J ends lost 5 bases and 12 bases, in that order; junction bases with no gene match: 10. The CDR3 sequence: CASSPPSGRRYF. The CDR3 region has the DNA TGTGCCAGCAGTCCTCCGTCCGGGAGGCGGTACTTC.

This clone was seen a handful of times. The V and J genes are TRBV4-1 and TRBJ2-4, with 8 bases aligning to TRBD1. Germline loops: CDR1 MGHRA, CDR2 YSYEKL. J lost 7 bases, V lost 3 bases, and 5 bases had no gene match. The CDR3 runs to 14 residues. This CDR3 reads CASSHTDRENIQYF. DNA of the CDR3: TGCGCCAGCAGCCATACGGACAGGGAGAACATTCAGTACTTC.

Comments on this clone: Other DNA sequences in this specimen translate into the identical CDR3. The chain couples TRBV5-1 to TRBJ2-3; D is perhaps TRBD1 (6 bases). Trimming cost V 0 bases and J 3 bases, with 8 bases left between them. Germline CDR1 reads SGHRS; CDR2 reads YFSETQ. The CDR3 is 14 residues long. This CDR3 is CASSLGTATDTQYF. The CDR3 nucleotides read TGCGCCAGCAGCTTGGGGACAGCTACAGATACGCAGTATTTT.

The rearrangement uses TRBV7-2 and TRBJ2-1; D may be TRBD2 (5 bases). CDR1 and CDR2 (germline): SGHTA, FQGNSA. The CDR3 contains 16 residues. V shed 8 bases and J shed 0 bases, with 17 bases lying between them. The CDR3 DNA sequence: TGTGCCAGCGGCGAGCGTCGGGGAGTCTCCTACAATGAGCAGTTCTTC. This encodes CASGERRGVSYNEQFF. The complete variable domain, with remaining parts taken from reference TRBV7-2 and TRBJ2-1, reads GAGVSQSPSNKVTEKGKDVELRCDPISGHTALYWYRQSLGQGLEFLIYFQGNSAPDKSGLPSDRFSAERTGGSVSTLTIQRTQQEDSAVYLCASGERRGVSYNEQFFGPGTRLTVL.

In its sample, this clone was seen a few times. The sample holds other DNA sequences that translate to the same CDR3. The genes are TRBV5-1 and TRBJ2-5; no clear D. The length of the CDR3 is 11 residues. Germline lookup yields CDR1 SGHRS and CDR2 YFSETQ. The V gene lost 6 bases and the J gene lost 5 bases, with 8 bases spanning the gap. DNA of the CDR3: TGCGCCAGCACCCTGCAGGAGACCCAGTACTTC. It yields the protein CASTLQETQYF. Together with reference TRBV5-1 and TRBJ2-5, the CDR3 gives the full variable domain: KAGVTQTPRYLIKTRGQQVTLSCSPISGHRSVSWYQQTPGQGLQFLFEYFSETQRNKGNFPGRFSGRQFSNSRSEMNVSTLELGDSALYLCASTLQETQYFGPGTRLLVL.

This clone has more than one count but fewer than ten. This chain joins TRBV28 and TRBJ2-3, with 9 positions matching TRBD1. V lost 6 bases and J lost 0; bases outside the gene matches: 16. The germline V gene has CDR1 MDHEN and CDR2 SYDVKM. The length of the CDR3 is 19 residues. CDR3 nucleotide sequence: TGTGCCAGCAGACCGAGGGGACAGGGTGGCCCTACTAGCACAGATACGCAGTATTTT. It specifies CASRPRGQGGPTSTDTQYF. The variable domain in full, with the rest retrieved from reference TRBV28 and TRBJ2-3, is DVKVTQSSRYLVKRTGEKVFLECVQDMDHENMFWYRQDPGLGLRLIYFSYDVKMKEKGDIPEGYSVSREKKERFSLILESASTNQTSMYLCASRPRGQGGPTSTDTQYFGPGTRLTVL.

This clone was detected ten times or more. The chain uses TRBV4-1 and TRBJ2-1; D is possibly TRBD2 (5 bases). The CDR3 totals 16 residues. V was pared by 0 bases and J by 0 bases, with 9 bases between. Germline V CDR1 and CDR2: MGHRA, YSYEKL. The CDR3 reads CASSQEFGNSYNEQFF. CDR3 nucleotide sequence: TGCGCCAGCAGCCAAGAATTCGGGAACTCCTACAATGAGCAGTTCTTC.

This clone was seen a handful of times. The chain uses TRBV5-4 and TRBJ1-4, with 8 bases identical to TRBD1. Germline V gene lookup returns CDR1 SGHNT and CDR2 YYREEE (reference sequence). This CDR3 is built from 15 residues. Germline trimming cut 3 bases from V and 4 bases from J; bases unmatched to any gene: 5. The CDR3 nucleotides are TGTGCCAGCAGCTGGGGACAGGCTAATAATGAAAAACTGTTTTTT. This sequence encodes CASSWGQANNEKLFF. The whole variable domain, remainder taken from reference TRBV5-4 and TRBJ1-4, is ETGVTQSPTHLIKTRGQQVTLRCSSQSGHNTVSWYQQALGQGPQFIFQYYREEENGRGNFPPRFSGLQFPNYSSELNVNALELDDSALYLCASSWGQANNEKLFFGSGTQLSVL.

This clone turned up a few times. V gene TRBV14 combines with J gene TRBJ1-4; TRBD1 is a possible D gene (5 bases). This CDR3 contains 16 residues. Between the trimmed V and J ends, which lost 2 bases and 7 bases, there was a span of 17 bases. The germline V gene has CDR1 SGHDN and CDR2 FVKESK. The CDR3: CASSQSGGIRREKLFF. The CDR3 DNA sequence: TGTGCCAGCAGCCAATCGGGGGGGATAAGGCGTGAAAAACTGTTTTTT. Full variable domain (rest looked up from reference TRBV14 and TRBJ1-4): EAGVTQFPSHSVIEKGQTVTLRCDPISGHDNLYWYRRVMGKEIKFLLHFVKESKQDESGMPNNRFLAERTGGTYSTLKVQPAELEDSGVYFCASSQSGGIRREKLFFGSGTQLSVL.

This sequence joins TRBV30 and TRBJ1-5; 7 bases match TRBD1. CDR1 is GTSNPN, CDR2 SVGIG, per germline (reference sequence). Trimming at V came to 5 bases and at J to 5 bases, leaving 6 bases not matched to a gene. The CDR3 extends over 13 amino acids. CDR3 amino acids: CAWGDQGDQPQHF. The CDR3 coding sequence is TGTGCCTGGGGGGATCAGGGGGATCAGCCCCAGCATTTT.

The chain links TRBV5-1 to TRBJ2-4; possibly TRBD1 or TRBD2 for D (7 bases each). The germline V gene has CDR1 SGHRS and CDR2 YFSETQ. This CDR3 is 21 amino acids long. V gave up 2 bases and J gave up 1 base, with 28 bases separating them. The CDR3 region has the DNA TGCGCCAGCAGCTTAAACTTTAGACAGGGAGGGAGTGAAAAGGCCAAAAACATTCAGTACTTC. Translated, it gives CASSLNFRQGGSEKAKNIQYF.

This clone has ten or more counts. Other DNA sequences in this specimen translate into the identical CDR3. The J gene is TRBJ2-2, the V gene TRBV15, with D tentatively TRBD1 or TRBD2 (5 bases each). Germline V gives CDR1 LNHNV, CDR2 YYDKDF (reference sequence). Between the trimmed V and J ends, which lost 5 bases and 7 bases, there was a span of 17 bases. The CDR3 sequence is 15 residues long. CDR3 protein: CATSLGGGLGGELFF. DNA for the CDR3: TGTGCCACCAGCCTAGGTGGGGGTTTAGGCGGGGAGCTGTTTTTT.

This clone was detected a few times. V gene TRBV7-2 combines with J gene TRBJ2-3, with 10 bases lining up with TRBD2. CDR3 length equals 16 residues. CDR1 and CDR2 from the germline V gene are SGHTA and FQGNSA. The ends lost 4 bases at V and 2 bases at J; junction bases unmatched: 6. For the CDR3, the DNA is TGTGCCAGCAGCTATTTAGCGGGGGGCGTCACAGATACGCAGTATTTT. The encoded protein is CASSYLAGGVTDTQYF. Full variable domain (missing parts from reference TRBV7-2 and TRBJ2-3): GAGVSQSPSNKVTEKGKDVELRCDPISGHTALYWYRQSLGQGLEFLIYFQGNSAPDKSGLPSDRFSAERTGGSVSTLTIQRTQQEDSAVYLCASSYLAGGVTDTQYFGPGTRLTVL.

This clone was observed a few times. This sample includes further DNA sequences coding for the same CDR3. The gene calls are TRBV5-1 and TRBJ2-5; the D is unclear. CDR1 and CDR2 from the germline V gene are SGHRS and YFSETQ. CDR3 length: 14 residues. The V and J ends lost 0 bases and 2 bases respectively, with 8 bases between them. CDR3 protein: CASSLGSSQETQYF. DNA for the CDR3: TGCGCCAGCAGCTTGGGCAGCAGTCAAGAGACCCAGTACTTC.

This clone ranks as medium-sized. This chain links TRBV7-2 with TRBJ2-6, with D tentatively TRBD2 (5 bases). The CDR3 is 15 residues long. Germline loops: CDR1 SGHTA, CDR2 FQGNSA. V was cut by 3 bases and J by 2 bases, with 8 bases left in between. The CDR3 DNA reads TGTGCCAGCAGCTTGCTAGCAGCTGGGGCCAACGTCCTGACTTTC. It specifies CASSLLAAGANVLTF.

This chain links TRBV10-3 with TRBJ2-3; D unclear. The CDR3 spans 13 residues. The V gene's germline CDR1 is ENHRY and CDR2 SYGVKD. The ends were cut back, 7 bases at V and 0 bases at J, with 8 bases in the middle. CDR3 amino acids: CAIMSDSTDTQYF. As DNA, the CDR3 is TGTGCCATCATGAGTGATAGCACAGATACGCAGTATTTT.

The rearrangement joins TRBV6-5 to TRBJ2-3; tentative D call: TRBD1 (6 bases). CDR3 length: 14 residues. Trimming left V 6 bases short and J 1 base short, with 11 bases between. Germline-derived CDR1 and CDR2 are MNHEY and SVGAGI. The CDR3 nucleotides read TGTGCCAGCAGAACAGGGATCGGCACAGATACGCAGTATTTT. Translated: CASRTGIGTDTQYF.

This clone appeared a few times. Other nucleotide sequences from this sample produce the same CDR3. The rearrangement uses TRBV29-1 and TRBJ2-3, with 9 bases identical to TRBD1. The CDR3 totals 13 residues. Germline V gene data show CDR1 as SQVTM and CDR2 as ANQGSEA. V lost 4 bases, J lost 3 bases, and 2 bases stayed unmatched. The CDR3: CSVVGTGTDTQYF. In nucleotides, the CDR3 is TGCAGCGTTGTAGGGACAGGGACAGATACGCAGTATTTT.

This clone was detected ten times or more. This rearrangement joins TRBV4-1 to TRBJ2-1, with 11 bases matching TRBD2. Per germline, CDR1 MGHRA and CDR2 YSYEKL. This CDR3 has 16 residues. V shed 4 bases and J 3 bases; nucleotides not matched to a gene: 5. CDR3 nucleotides: TGCGCCAGCAGCCGGATAGCGGGAGGGAACTACAATGAGCAGTTCTTC. Its protein is CASSRIAGGNYNEQFF.